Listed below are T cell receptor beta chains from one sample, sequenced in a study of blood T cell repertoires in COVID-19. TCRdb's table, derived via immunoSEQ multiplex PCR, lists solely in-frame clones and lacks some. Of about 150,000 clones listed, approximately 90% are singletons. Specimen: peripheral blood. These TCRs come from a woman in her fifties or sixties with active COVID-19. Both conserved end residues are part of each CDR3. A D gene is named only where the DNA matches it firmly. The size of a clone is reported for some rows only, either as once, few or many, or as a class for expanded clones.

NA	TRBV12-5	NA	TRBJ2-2	TGTGCTAGTGGGGACACCCAGAACACCGGGGAGCTGTTTTTT	CASGDTQNTGELFF
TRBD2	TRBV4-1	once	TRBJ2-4	TGCGCCAGCAGCCGTGGACTAGTGGGCTTTGGGGTTCAGTACTTC	CASSRGLVGFGVQYF
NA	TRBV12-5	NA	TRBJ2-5	TGTGCTAGTGGTTTGGGGACAGCAGCCCCACAAGAGACCCAGTACTTC	CASGLGTAAPQETQYF
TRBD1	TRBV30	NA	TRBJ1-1	TGTGCCTGGGGACAGGGGGGGAACACTGAAGCTTTCTTT	CAWGQGGNTEAFF
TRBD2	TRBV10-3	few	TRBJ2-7	TGTGCCATCAGTGAGTCGGGGGGACTAGCGGGTATCTCCTACGAGCAGTACTTC	CAISESGGLAGISYEQYF
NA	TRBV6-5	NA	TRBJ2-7	TGTGCCAGCAGGAACAGGGTTTACGAGCAGTACTTC	CASRNRVYEQYF
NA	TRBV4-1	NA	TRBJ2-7	TGCGCCAGCAGCCAAGATCTCCCAGCGAGGGTCTACGAGCAGTACTTC	CASSQDLPARVYEQYF
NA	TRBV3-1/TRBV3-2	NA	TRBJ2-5	TGTGCCAGCAGCCAAGAGGGACTGCAAGAGACCCAGTACTTC	CASSQEGLQETQYF
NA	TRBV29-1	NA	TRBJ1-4	TGCAGCGTTGAAGATCCGTTCGGAGCCCGGGGGATACTGTTTTTT	CSVEDPFGARGILFF
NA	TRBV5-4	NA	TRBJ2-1	TGTGCCAGCAGCTTCCTTGGGTATTCCCCGGAGGATGAGCAGTTCTTC	CASSFLGYSPEDEQFF
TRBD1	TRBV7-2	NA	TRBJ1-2	TGTGCCAGCAGCTTAGTCGGGGCAGGGGGTATCGGTGGCTACACCTTC	CASSLVGAGGIGGYTF
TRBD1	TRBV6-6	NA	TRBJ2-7	TGTGCCAGCACGAATACCGGGACAGGGACTAACGAGCAGTACTTC	CASTNTGTGTNEQYF
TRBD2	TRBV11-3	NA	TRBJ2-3	TGTGCCAGCAGCTCCCAGGGAGGGGTGGATACGCAGTATTTT	CASSSQGGVDTQYF
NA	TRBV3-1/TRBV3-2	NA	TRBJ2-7	TGTGCCAGCAGCCGACCTCGGGAGGGGGCGTTTAGTGAGCAGTACTTC	CASSRPREGAFSEQYF
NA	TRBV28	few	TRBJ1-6	TGTGCCAGCAGTTTCAGTCAGGTTCCTAATTCACCCCTCCACTTT	CASSFSQVPNSPLHF
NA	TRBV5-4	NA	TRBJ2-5	TGTGCCAGCGGTACAGGGTTCGAGACCCAGTACTTC	CASGTGFETQYF
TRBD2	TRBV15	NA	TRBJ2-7	TGTGCCACCAGCAGAGATCTCGGGACTAGCGGGAGGGCCGGCGAGCAGTACTTC	CATSRDLGTSGRAGEQYF
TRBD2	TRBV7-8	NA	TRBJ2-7	TGTGCCAGCAGCTTAGCAGGGGAGGGGACCTACGAGCAGTACTTC	CASSLAGEGTYEQYF
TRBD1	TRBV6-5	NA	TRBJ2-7	TGTGCCAGCAGTTACTCTCGACAGGGGGAAGGAGAGCAGTACTTC	CASSYSRQGEGEQYF
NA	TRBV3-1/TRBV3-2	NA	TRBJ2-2	TGTGCCAGCAGTCATGGACAGTTTTTTGCCGGGGAGCTGTTTTTT	CASSHGQFFAGELFF
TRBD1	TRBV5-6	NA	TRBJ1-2	TGTGCCAGCAGCTGGGACAGCAGCTATGGCTACACCTTC	CASSWDSSYGYTF
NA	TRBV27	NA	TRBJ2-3	TGTGCCAGCAGTTCTGCAGGGAGCACAGATACGCAGTATTTT	CASSSAGSTDTQYF
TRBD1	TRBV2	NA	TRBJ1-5	TGTGCCAGCAATAAACAGGGGAGATTTGGCAATCAGCCCCAGCATTTT	CASNKQGRFGNQPQHF
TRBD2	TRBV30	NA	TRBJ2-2	TGTGCCTGGAGGTCTAGCGGGAGATATAGGACCGGGGAGCTGTTTTTT	CAWRSSGRYRTGELFF
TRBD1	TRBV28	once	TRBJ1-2	TGTGCCAGCAGTCGCCCCCCCGGGACAGCTCACTATGGCTACACCTTC	CASSRPPGTAHYGYTF
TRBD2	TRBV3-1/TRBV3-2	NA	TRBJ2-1	TGTGCCAGCAGCCAACCGTACGGGACTAGCACTGAGCAGTTCTTC	CASSQPYGTSTEQFF
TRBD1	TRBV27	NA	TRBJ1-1	TGTGCCAGCAGTTGGGTGTCAGGGGGCACTGAAGCTTTCTTT	CASSWVSGGTEAFF
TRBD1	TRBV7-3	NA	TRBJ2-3	TGTGCCAGCAGCGGCCGGACAGGTATGTGCACAGATACGCAGTATTTT	CASSGRTGMCTDTQYF
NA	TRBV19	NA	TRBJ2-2	TGTGCCAGTAGTTCAATCTACGGACTCACCGGGGAGCTGTTTTTT	CASSSIYGLTGELFF
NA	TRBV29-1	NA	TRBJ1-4	TGCAGCGTTGAAGATGGGGGGGAACTGTTTTTT	CSVEDGGELFF
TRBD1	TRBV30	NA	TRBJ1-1	TGTGCCTGGAGTTTGGACAGGTTGGGCACTGAAGCTTTCTTT	CAWSLDRLGTEAFF
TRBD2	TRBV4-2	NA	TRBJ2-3	TGTGCCAGCAGCCAACCGCCGGGAGGGCCAGGGACAGATACGCAGTATTTT	CASSQPPGGPGTDTQYF
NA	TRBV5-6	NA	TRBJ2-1	TGTGCCAGCAGCTTGGTCGGGAGAAGAAATGAGCAGTTCTTC	CASSLVGRRNEQFF
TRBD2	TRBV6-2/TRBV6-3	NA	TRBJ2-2	TGTGCCAGCAGTTACCCCCTTCTAGCGGGAGGCCTCACCGGGGAGCTGTTTTTT	CASSYPLLAGGLTGELFF
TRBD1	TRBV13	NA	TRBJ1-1	TGTGCCAGCAGTCTCAGGACAGGGGCCTCCAACACTGAAGCTTTCTTT	CASSLRTGASNTEAFF
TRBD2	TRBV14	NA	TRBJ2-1	TGTGCCAGCAGCCCCGGACTAGCGTACAATGAGCAGTTCTTC	CASSPGLAYNEQFF
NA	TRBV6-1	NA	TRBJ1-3	TGTGCCAGCAGTTCCCGCGGAGTCTCTGGAAACACCATATATTTT	CASSSRGVSGNTIYF
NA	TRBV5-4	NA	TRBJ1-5	TGTGCCAGCAGCTTGGACCAAGGCAGGGGCCAGCCCCAGCATTTT	CASSLDQGRGQPQHF